This is a list of T cell receptor beta chains from one sample in a study of T cell responses to AZD1222 COVID-19 vaccine. Assay used: immunoSEQ multiplex PCR; TCRdb lists only in-frame clones, some missing. Altogether under 95,000 clones are present, around nine tenths being singletons, with the ten largest covering more than 9%. The sample here was peripheral blood, taken 28 days after the second AZD1222 dose. These receptor sequences come from an adult who received the AZD1222 COVID-19 vaccine. Both conserved end residues are part of each CDR3. D genes are given only for firm matches. A row's size may be missing; if present it is once, few, many or a size class.

clone size	V gene	J gene	CDR3 length	D gene	CDR3 DNA	CDR3 protein
NA	TRBV5-1	TRBJ1-1	14	NA	TGCGCCAGCAGCTTGGGACGGGTAAATACTGAAGCTTTCTTT	CASSLGRVNTEAFF
NA	TRBV7-3	TRBJ2-2	14	NA	TGTGCCAGCAGCGCGGGGTGGGATACCGGGGAGCTGTTTTTT	CASSAGWDTGELFF
once	TRBV11-2	TRBJ2-5	15	NA	TGTGCCAGCACGCAGGGAAGGGGTTTCGGGGAGACCCAGTACTTC	CASTQGRGFGETQYF
once	TRBV12-3/TRBV12-4	TRBJ1-1	12	TRBD1	TGTGCCAGCAGCTGGGACAGGGCTGAAGCTTTCTTT	CASSWDRAEAFF
NA	TRBV18	TRBJ1-1	16	TRBD1	TGTGCCAGCTCACCATATGGACAGGGGATGAACACTGAAGCTTTCTTT	CASSPYGQGMNTEAFF
NA	TRBV4-1	TRBJ2-7	15	NA	TGCGCCAGCAGCCAAGTAGGGGGGCCCACCTACGAGCAGTACTTC	CASSQVGGPTYEQYF
NA	TRBV5-1	TRBJ1-2	12	NA	TGCGCCAGCAGCCCGGGAAATTATGGCTACACCTTC	CASSPGNYGYTF
NA	TRBV3-1/TRBV3-2	TRBJ1-2	15	NA	TGTGCCAGCAGCCCGACGACCTGGACTAACTATGGCTACACCTTC	CASSPTTWTNYGYTF
few	TRBV30	TRBJ1-3	12	NA	TGTGCCTGGAGCGGATGGGGAAACACCATATATTTT	CAWSGWGNTIYF
NA	TRBV6-5	TRBJ1-2	11	NA	TGTGCCAGCACCAGCCCCCAGGGGTCCGCCTTC	CASTSPQGSAF
NA	TRBV7-8	TRBJ2-3	15	TRBD1	TGTGCCAGCAGCTTGGCCGGGACAGGGCCAGATACGCAGTATTTT	CASSLAGTGPDTQYF
NA	TRBV18	TRBJ1-4	13	NA	TGTGCCAGCTCGCAAAGATCCGAGGAAAAACTGTTTTTT	CASSQRSEEKLFF
NA	TRBV10-3	TRBJ2-1	15	NA	TGTGCCATCAGTGCCGAAGGGACTCGGGACAATGAGCAGTTCTTC	CAISAEGTRDNEQFF
few	TRBV27	TRBJ1-6	14	TRBD1	TGTGCCAGCAGTTGGGACAGGGGCCTTTCACCCCTCCACTTT	CASSWDRGLSPLHF
NA	TRBV15	TRBJ1-6	17	NA	TGTGCCACCAGCAGACCCCAGACCCTCGGGGCGCGGTCACCCCTCCACTTT	CATSRPQTLGARSPLHF
few	TRBV7-8	TRBJ2-7	13	NA	TGTGCCAGCAGCTTCCAGGTCCCCGACGAGCAGTACTTC	CASSFQVPDEQYF
NA	TRBV6-5	TRBJ2-7	14	TRBD1	TGTGCCCTATCCGGGACAGGGTCGTTTAACGAGCAGTACTTC	CALSGTGSFNEQYF
NA	TRBV14	TRBJ2-7	14	NA	TGTGCCAGCAGCCGGTACGGATCGTCCTACGAGCAGTACTTC	CASSRYGSSYEQYF
NA	TRBV19	TRBJ1-2	16	NA	TGTGCCAGTAGTATTAGCGGCCTCGGGCGGTTCTATGGCTACACCTTC	CASSISGLGRFYGYTF
NA	TRBV6-5	TRBJ1-1	14	NA	TGTGCCAGCAGTTACGTGGGGGGAAGGACTGAAGCTTTCTTT	CASSYVGGRTEAFF
NA	TRBV20-1	TRBJ1-1	11	NA	TGCAGTGCTAGAAGGCAGTTTGACGCTTTCTTT	CSARRQFDAFF
NA	TRBV6-2/TRBV6-3	TRBJ2-1	17	TRBD2	TGTGCCAGCAGTTACCACACCCTAGCGGGGGGGCTCGATGAGCAGTTCTTC	CASSYHTLAGGLDEQFF
NA	TRBV21-1	TRBJ2-3	17	NA	TGTGCCAGCAGCAAGAATAGCGGGGTCCGCGTCACAGATACGCAGTATTTT	CASSKNSGVRVTDTQYF
NA	TRBV9	TRBJ2-5	17	TRBD1	TGTGCCAGCAGTGAGGGGGCAGGGCAGCCGTACCAAGAGACCCAGTACTTC	CASSEGAGQPYQETQYF
NA	TRBV18	TRBJ2-2	16	NA	TGTGCCAGCTCACCAATGTCCAGGGGAGTTACCGGGGAGCTGTTTTTT	CASSPMSRGVTGELFF
NA	TRBV19	TRBJ2-7	14	TRBD1	TGTGCCAGTAGTACGACAGGGGGTCACTACGAGCAGTACTTC	CASSTTGGHYEQYF
NA	TRBV4-3	TRBJ2-2	13	TRBD1	TGCGCCAGCAGCCAAGACAGGGGGGGGGAGCTGTTTTTT	CASSQDRGGELFF
NA	TRBV4-1	TRBJ2-1	14	TRBD1	TGCGCCAGCAGCCAAGTAACAGGGGCGAATGAGCAGTTCTTC	CASSQVTGANEQFF
NA	TRBV19	TRBJ1-1	14	TRBD1	TGTGCCAGTAGTGCCCAGGACAGGGACACTGAAGCTTTCTTT	CASSAQDRDTEAFF
NA	TRBV7-2	TRBJ1-2	13	NA	TGTGCCAGCAGATTTCGAGTGAACTATGGCTACACCTTC	CASRFRVNYGYTF
NA	TRBV28	TRBJ1-2	14	NA	TGTGCCACCCCGGGGGCAGGCAAGAACTATGGCTACACCTTC	CATPGAGKNYGYTF
NA	TRBV7-3	TRBJ2-1	15	TRBD2	TGTGCCAGCAGCTCCAGACTAGCGGGATACAATGAGCAGTTCTTC	CASSSRLAGYNEQFF
NA	TRBV28	TRBJ2-5	15	TRBD2	TGTGCCAGCAGTCAACTACTGGCGGGGGGAGAGACCCAGTACTTC	CASSQLLAGGETQYF
once	TRBV5-1	TRBJ1-6	15	TRBD1	TGCGCCAGCAGCTTGGTGGGGACAGGGGATTCACCCCTCCACTTT	CASSLVGTGDSPLHF
once	TRBV6-2/TRBV6-3	TRBJ1-5	15	NA	TGTGCCAGCAGTTACCGTTCAGGGGGCAATCAGCCCCAGCATTTT	CASSYRSGGNQPQHF
NA	TRBV6-1	TRBJ2-5	14	NA	TGTGCCAGCAGTGAAAGGGGCAACACAGGGACCCAGTACTTC	CASSERGNTGTQYF
NA	TRBV11-3	TRBJ1-1	13	NA	TGTGCCAGCAGCTTCACAGAGAACACTGAAGCTTTCTTT	CASSFTENTEAFF
NA	TRBV29-1	TRBJ1-5	13	NA	TGCAGCGTTGAAGTAGGGGTCAATCAGCCCCAGCATTTT	CSVEVGVNQPQHF
NA	TRBV6-5	TRBJ2-3	15	TRBD2	TGTGCCAGCAGTTACTACGGGAGGGGCACAGATACGCAGTATTTT	CASSYYGRGTDTQYF
NA	TRBV6-5	TRBJ2-7	14	TRBD1	TGTGCCAGCAGGGGGACAGGGGTCCGGAACGAGCAGTACTTC	CASRGTGVRNEQYF
NA	TRBV6-5	TRBJ2-5	15	NA	TGTGCCAGCAGTTACCCGGCAGGGATTGGTGAGACCCAGTACTTC	CASSYPAGIGETQYF
NA	TRBV19	TRBJ1-1	14	TRBD1	TGTGCCAGTAGTCCGGGACAGGGGGCGACTGAAGCTTTCTTT	CASSPGQGATEAFF
NA	TRBV4-3	TRBJ2-7	20	TRBD2	TGCGCCAGCAGCCAAGTCGTCCCGGTAGCGGGGGCGCCAATAACCTACGAGCAGTACTTC	CASSQVVPVAGAPITYEQYF
NA	TRBV28	TRBJ1-5	12	NA	TGTGCCAGCAGTTTTGTAAGTCAGCCCCAGCATTTT	CASSFVSQPQHF
NA	TRBV6-5	TRBJ2-7	13	NA	TGTGCCAGCAGTTACCGACAGTCCTACGAGCAGTACTTC	CASSYRQSYEQYF
NA	TRBV6-2/TRBV6-3	TRBJ1-6	14	NA	TGTGCCAGCAGTTTGCTAGCAGGGGATTCACCCCTCCACTTT	CASSLLAGDSPLHF
few	TRBV19	TRBJ1-2	15	TRBD1	TGTGCCAGTAGTCTGGACTTTCAGGGGGCAAGGGGCTACACCTTC	CASSLDFQGARGYTF
NA	TRBV30	TRBJ1-1	12	NA	TGTGCCTGGAGTGTGGTAATCGGTGAAGCTTTCTTT	CAWSVVIGEAFF
NA	TRBV19	TRBJ1-2	14	NA	TGTGCCACCCGAACCCTGTTGCAGGGTGGCGGCTACACCTTC	CATRTLLQGGGYTF
NA	TRBV4-1	TRBJ2-1	18	TRBD2	TGCGCCAGCAGCCCGGTCCCCCCGGGGGGGCCCCCCTACAATGAGCAGTTCTTC	CASSPVPPGGPPYNEQFF
NA	TRBV7-3	TRBJ2-2	14	NA	TGTGCCAGCAGCTTAAGCAGGAACACCGGGGAGCTGTTTTTT	CASSLSRNTGELFF
NA	TRBV29-1	TRBJ2-7	14	TRBD1	TGCAGCGTCCTTTCAGACAGGGACCTGGACGAGCAGTACTTC	CSVLSDRDLDEQYF